Listed here are 20 T cell receptor beta chains from one sample, sequenced in a study of blood T cell repertoires in COVID-19. Clones were read by immunoSEQ multiplex PCR, and TCRdb kept only the in-frame ones, dropping some. The data show around 200,000 clones, with around four fifths seen just once and 6% to 7% held by the top ten. The sample taken for sequencing was peripheral blood. The source of these receptors is a woman aged 40 to 55 with COVID-19, enrolled during active disease.

Worth noting for this clone: The sample has other DNA sequences that encode this CDR3 too. The chain is built from TRBV6-5 and TRBJ1-3; 9 bases match TRBD1. This CDR3 has 14 residues. Germline V gene lookup returns CDR1 MNHEY and CDR2 SVGAGI. V was clipped by 5 bases and J by 2 bases; unmatched bases: 1. The CDR3 loop is CASSRQGAGNTIYF. The CDR3 DNA reads TGTGCCAGCAGTCGACAGGGGGCTGGAAACACCATATATTTT.

The V call is TRBV5-8, the J call TRBJ2-6; D perhaps matches TRBD2 (5 bases). CDR1 SGHTS and CDR2 YDEGEE come from the germline V gene. Trimming stripped 4 bases from V and 0 bases from J, with 11 bases between. This CDR3 contains 16 residues. The CDR3 DNA reads TGTGCCAGCAGCCTGGCGGGTGGCTCTGGGGCCAACGTCCTGACTTTC. Amino acid sequence: CASSLAGGSGANVLTF.

The chain carries TRBV10-1 and TRBJ2-2; D ambiguous. V was trimmed by 5 bases and J by 6 bases, leaving 10 bases between them. The CDR3 is 13 residues long. Looked up from germline, CDR1 is WNHNN and CDR2 is SYGVQD (reference sequence). CDR3 region: CASSSVISGELFF. As DNA, the CDR3 is TGCGCCAGCAGTTCAGTTATATCCGGGGAGCTGTTTTTT.

The gene calls are TRBV3-1 (or the pseudogene TRBV3-2) and TRBJ1-2; no clear D gene. Trimming took 6 bases from V and 3 from J, leaving 17 bases between them. CDR3 length equals 15 residues. Per germline, CDR1 LGHDT and CDR2 YNNKEL (reference sequence). CDR3 loop: CASSSFPTDDYGYTF. Here the CDR3 DNA reads TGTGCCAGCAGTTCTTTCCCTACAGACGACTATGGCTACACCTTC.

This clone occurred once. This sequence joins TRBV10-1 and TRBJ2-3, with 9 bases matching TRBD1. Trimming cost V 7 bases and J 5 bases; bases outside gene matches: 13. CDR3 size: 16 residues. CDR1 and CDR2 (germline): WNHNN, SYGVQD (reference sequence). The CDR3 DNA reads as TGCGCCAGCAACAGAATACACAGGGGGCGCGTAGATACGCAGTATTTT. It codes for CASNRIHRGRVDTQYF.

This chain uses TRBV6-5 with TRBJ1-2; D remains ambiguous. Per germline, CDR1 MNHEY and CDR2 SVGAGI. The CDR3 extends over 12 amino acids. V lost 11 bases and J lost 8, with 18 bases in between. The chain's CDR3 is CALSRPAGGYTF. In nucleotides, the CDR3 is TGTGCCCTCAGTCGACCAGCCGGGGGCTACACCTTC.

The rearrangement links TRBV27 to TRBJ2-7, with 8 bases identical to TRBD1. The CDR3 is 15 amino acids. V gave up 4 bases and J gave up 2 bases; unmatched junction bases: 7. The V gene's germline CDR1 is MNHEY and CDR2 SMNVEV (reference sequence). This CDR3 is CASSSRQGTPYEQYF. CDR3 nucleotides: TGTGCCAGCAGTTCTCGACAGGGGACTCCCTACGAGCAGTACTTC.

The CDR3 sequence: CASSLKMEGSPLHF. Written as DNA, the CDR3 is TGTGCCAGCAGCCTAAAGATGGAGGGATCACCCCTCCACTTT. V and J are TRBV16 and TRBJ1-6; the D is unclear. The CDR3 has 14 residues. The V and J ends lost 4 bases and 10 bases respectively, with 14 bases between them. Looked up from germline, CDR1 is KGHSY and CDR2 is FQNENV.

The rearrangement joins TRBV24-1 to TRBJ2-2, with 7 positions matching TRBD2. Germline CDR1 is KGHDR and CDR2 is SFDVKD. The CDR3 runs 17 residues. V gave up 9 bases and J gave up 2 bases; unmatched junction bases: 14. The CDR3 nucleotides read TGTGCCACCGGGGGGGGACCCGCCAATATAAACACCGGGGAGCTGTTTTTT. Protein sequence: CATGGGPANINTGELFF.

The V call is TRBV19, the J call TRBJ1-1, with TRBD1 identical over 9 bases. The CDR3 is 17 amino acids. In germline, CDR1 is LNHDA, CDR2 SQIVND (reference sequence). V lost 8 bases to trimming and J lost 0 bases; unmatched junction nucleotides: 13. The CDR3 region is CASSPRTGVGLNTEAFF. In DNA, the CDR3 is TGTGCCAGTTCCCCCCGGACAGGGGTTGGTCTGAACACTGAAGCTTTCTTT.

This clone was counted a few times. V usage is TRBV27 and J usage is TRBJ2-7; D unclear. Trimming cost V 4 bases and J 0 bases, with 7 bases left between them. CDR1 MNHEY and CDR2 SMNVEV come from the germline V gene (reference sequence). The CDR3 runs 13 residues. The CDR3 bases are TGTGCCAGCAGTTCGGTTCTCTCCTACGAGCAGTACTTC. This gives the protein CASSSVLSYEQYF.

V gene TRBV5-8 combines with J gene TRBJ1-2; 10 bases align to TRBD1. The ends lost 6 bases at V and 4 bases at J; junction bases unmatched: 6. Per the germline V gene, CDR1 is SGHTS and CDR2 is YDEGEE. CDR3 length: 14 amino acids. The CDR3 bases are TGTGCCAGCACCCCGGACAGGGGGGCCTATGGCTACACCTTC. It codes for CASTPDRGAYGYTF. Full variable domain (rest looked up from reference TRBV5-8 and TRBJ1-2): EAGVTQSPTHLIKTRGQQATLRCSPISGHTSVYWYQQALGLGLQFLLWYDEGEERNRGNFPPRFSGRQFPNYSSELNVNALELEDSALYLCASTPDRGAYGYTFGSGTRLTVV.

This sequence joins TRBV5-1 and TRBJ1-6; no clear D gene. V lost 0 bases and J 0 bases, leaving 16 bases between the germline ends. CDR3 length: 19 amino acids. Germline lookup yields CDR1 SGHRS and CDR2 YFSETQ. CDR3 region: CASSLVGIVMSSYNSPLHF. CDR3 nucleotides: TGCGCCAGCAGCTTGGTGGGCATAGTTATGAGCTCCTATAATTCACCCCTCCACTTT.

This sequence joins TRBV29-1 and TRBJ1-1; 7 nucleotides line up with TRBD1. The CDR3 is 13 residues long. Per the germline V gene, CDR1 is SQVTM and CDR2 is ANQGSEA. Trimming removed 5 bases from V and 11 bases from J; junction bases left unmatched: 14. The CDR3 region is CSVIEGAVLQAFF. The CDR3, as DNA: TGCAGCGTTATTGAGGGGGCGGTTCTGCAGGCTTTCTTT.

This clone was recorded once. The chain links TRBV5-1 to TRBJ1-4; tentatively, D is TRBD1 (6 bases). Trimming shortened V by 3 bases and J by 8 bases, and 11 bases separated the two germline ends. Germline loops: CDR1 SGHRS, CDR2 YFSETQ. The CDR3 is 13 residues long. The CDR3 loop reads CASSSTTGEKLFF. CDR3 coding DNA: TGCGCCAGCAGCTCTACCACAGGGGAAAAACTGTTTTTT.

This chain connects TRBV19 to TRBJ2-3; possibly TRBD2 for D (7 bases). CDR3 length: 14 residues. Trimming left V 9 bases short and J 2 bases short, with 15 bases between. Looked up from germline, CDR1 is LNHDA and CDR2 is SQIVND (reference sequence). In DNA, the CDR3 is TGTGCCAGCCAATGGGGGGGGGCCACAGATACGCAGTATTTT. As protein: CASQWGGATDTQYF.

This clone was seen a few times. The rearrangement links TRBV7-3 to TRBJ2-5, with D perhaps TRBD2 (6 bases). V gave up 5 bases and J gave up 2 bases, with 9 bases separating them. This CDR3 has 13 residues. Germline assignment: CDR1 SGHTA and CDR2 FQGTGA. This CDR3 reads CASSPGLQETQYF. The CDR3 nucleotides read TGTGCCAGCAGCCCGGGACTGCAAGAGACCCAGTACTTC.

In DNA form, the CDR3 reads TGTGCCAGCTCTACCATCAATCTGAATACGCAGTATTTT. Its protein product is CASSTINLNTQYF. The rearrangement joins TRBV28 to TRBJ2-3; D is unclear. CDR3 length equals 13 residues. CDR1 and CDR2 (germline): MDHEN, SYDVKM. V lost 8 bases to trimming and J lost 7 bases, with 16 bases between them. Using reference TRBV28 and TRBJ2-3 for the parts outside the CDR3, the full variable domain is DVKVTQSSRYLVKRTGEKVFLECVQDMDHENMFWYRQDPGLGLRLIYFSYDVKMKEKGDIPEGYSVSREKKERFSLILESASTNQTSMYLCASSTINLNTQYFGPGTRLTVL.

The CDR3 DNA reads as TGTGCCAGCAGCCGCGGGGGCGCCTCTGGAAACACCATATATTTT. It is translated as CASSRGGASGNTIYF. This sequence joins TRBV2 and TRBJ1-3, with a possible D match to TRBD1 (6 bases). Trimming took off 6 bases at V and 0 bases at J, with 12 bases between the two ends. The CDR3 runs 15 residues. Germline V CDR1 and CDR2: SNHLY, FYNNEI.

The chain links TRBV7-2 to TRBJ1-4, with TRBD1 identical over 7 bases. CDR1 and CDR2 from the germline V gene are SGHTA and FQGNSA. The CDR3 has 15 residues. With 5 bases clipped from V and 4 bases from J, the junction kept 7 bases outside the gene matches. The CDR3 region is CASSPQTGSNEKLFF. The CDR3 DNA sequence: TGTGCCAGCAGCCCGCAGACAGGGAGTAATGAAAAACTGTTTTTT.